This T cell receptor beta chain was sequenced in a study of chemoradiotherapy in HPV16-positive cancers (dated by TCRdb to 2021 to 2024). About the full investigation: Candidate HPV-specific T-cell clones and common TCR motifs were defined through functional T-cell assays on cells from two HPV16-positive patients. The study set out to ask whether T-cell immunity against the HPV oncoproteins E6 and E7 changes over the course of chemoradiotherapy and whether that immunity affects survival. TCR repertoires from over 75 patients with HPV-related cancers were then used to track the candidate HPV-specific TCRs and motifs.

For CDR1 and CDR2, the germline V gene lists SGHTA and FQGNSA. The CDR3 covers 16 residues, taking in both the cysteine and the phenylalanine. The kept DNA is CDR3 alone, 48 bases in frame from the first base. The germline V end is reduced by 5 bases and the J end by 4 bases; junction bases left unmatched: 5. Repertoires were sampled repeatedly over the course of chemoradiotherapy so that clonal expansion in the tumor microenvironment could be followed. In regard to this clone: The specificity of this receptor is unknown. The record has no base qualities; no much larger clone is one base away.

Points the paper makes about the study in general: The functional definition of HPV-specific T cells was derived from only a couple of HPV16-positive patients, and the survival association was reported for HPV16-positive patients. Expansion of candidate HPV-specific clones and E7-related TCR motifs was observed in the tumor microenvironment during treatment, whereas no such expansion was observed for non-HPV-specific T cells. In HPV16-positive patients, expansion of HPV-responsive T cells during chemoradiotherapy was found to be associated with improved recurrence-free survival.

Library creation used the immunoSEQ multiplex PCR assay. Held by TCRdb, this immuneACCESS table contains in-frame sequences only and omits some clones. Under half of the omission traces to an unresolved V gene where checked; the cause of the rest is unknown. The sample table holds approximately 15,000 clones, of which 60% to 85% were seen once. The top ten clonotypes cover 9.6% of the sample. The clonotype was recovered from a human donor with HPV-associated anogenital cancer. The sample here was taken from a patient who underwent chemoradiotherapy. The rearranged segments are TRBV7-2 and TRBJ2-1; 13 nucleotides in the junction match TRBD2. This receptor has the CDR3 CASSVGLAGRYNEQFF. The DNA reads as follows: TGTGCCAGCAGCGTGGGACTAGCGGGGCGTTACAATGAGCAGTTCTTC.